The 16 T cell receptor beta chains presented below share a single source sample, sequenced in a study of blood T cell repertoires in COVID-19. Only in-frame clones appear in the TCRdb table, and some are missing; sequencing was by immunoSEQ multiplex PCR. Altogether approximately 77,000 clones are present, 75% to 85% being singletons, with the ten largest covering less than 6%. Sequences were obtained from peripheral blood. These TCRs come from a woman in her 70s with acute or convalescent COVID-19.

This clone was seen only a few times. V gene TRBV10-3 combines with J gene TRBJ2-2; 8 bases fit TRBD2. Trimming cost V 11 bases and J 7 bases; bases outside gene matches: 12. CDR1 is ENHRY, CDR2 SYGVKD, per germline. This CDR3 spans 14 amino acids. Written as DNA, the CDR3 is TGTGCCGCTTCGACTAGCGAGAAGCACGGGGAGCTGTTTTTT. This sequence encodes CAASTSEKHGELFF.

V usage is TRBV4-1 and J usage is TRBJ1-2; tentative D call: TRBD1 (6 bases). Germline lookup yields CDR1 MGHRA and CDR2 YSYEKL. CDR3 size: 17 residues. The ends were cut back, 0 bases at V and 5 bases at J, with 19 bases in the middle. DNA for the CDR3: TGCGCCAGCAGCCAAGATCTAGTTGAAGGGGGAGTATATGGCTACACCTTC. This translates into CASSQDLVEGGVYGYTF.

A word on this clone: Germline and junction disagree at one end, which may indicate a read error. The chain has TRBV19 and TRBJ1-1; 9 bases agree with TRBD1. The CDR3 contains 15 residues. From germline, CDR1 is LNHDA and CDR2 SQIVND (reference sequence). The CDR3 here is CASSPIGTGNAEAFF. CDR3 sequence (DNA): TGTGCCAGTAGTCCAATCGGGACAGGGAACGCTGAAGCTTTCTTT.

For the CDR3, the DNA is TGCGCCAGCAGCCAAGATGATGGTGGCGGGCCAGCACTTTTTAACTATGGCTACACCTTC. Amino acids: CASSQDDGGGPALFNYGYTF. V usage is TRBV4-1 and J usage is TRBJ1-2; no clear D. The germline V gene encodes CDR1 MGHRA and CDR2 YSYEKL. The V and J ends lost 0 bases and 1 base respectively, with 24 bases between them. The CDR3 consists of 20 residues.

The V gene is TRBV18, the J gene TRBJ2-7; TRBD1 matches 10 bases. V shed 3 bases, J shed 7 bases, and the junction held 6 bases outside the gene matches. This CDR3 is 14 amino acids long. CDR1 is KGHSH, CDR2 LQKENI, per germline. DNA of the CDR3: TGTGCCAGCTCACCGGGACAGGGGATGGGGGAGCAGTACTTC. This encodes CASSPGQGMGEQYF.

For the CDR3, the DNA is TGTGCCAGCAGCGTAAGCGACAGGGACACCGGGGAGCTGTTTTTT. It codes for CASSVSDRDTGELFF. The chain is built from TRBV9 and TRBJ2-2; 7 bases fit TRBD1. The trim removed 1 base at V and 3 bases at J, leaving 3 bases unmatched. Germline V gives CDR1 SGDLS, CDR2 YYNGEE. The CDR3 is 15 amino acids.

The chain's CDR3 is CASSQEVDRGTEQFF. The CDR3 nucleotides are TGCGCCAGCAGCCAAGAAGTTGACAGGGGAACTGAGCAGTTCTTC. This chain joins TRBV4-3 and TRBJ2-1; 8 positions agree with TRBD1. Losses at the gene ends were 0 bases for V and 9 bases for J; bases not matched to a gene: 7. The CDR3 runs to 15 residues. Germline CDR1 and CDR2: LGHNA and YSLEER.

This chain joins TRBV5-1 and TRBJ2-5; unclear D gene. Trimming cost V 0 bases and J 5 bases, with 26 bases left between them. Per germline, CDR1 SGHRS and CDR2 YFSETQ. The CDR3 runs 19 residues. The CDR3 bases are TGCGCCAGCAGCTTGGGCGTTCGTGCGAGTTCCGGGTTGGGTGAGACCCAGTACTTC. Protein product: CASSLGVRASSGLGETQYF.

This chain links TRBV5-5 with TRBJ1-2; D perhaps matches TRBD1 (6 bases). The CDR3 is 14 residues long. Germline lookup yields CDR1 SGHKS and CDR2 YYEKEE (reference sequence). Trimming removed 1 base at V and 2 bases at J, with 9 bases between. As DNA, the CDR3 is TGTGCCAGCAGCTTGCACGACAGGAACTATGGCTACACCTTC. Translating gives CASSLHDRNYGYTF. Drawing the rest from reference TRBV5-5 and TRBJ1-2, the complete variable domain is DAGVTQSPTHLIKTRGQQVTLRCSPISGHKSVSWYQQVLGQGPQFIFQYYEKEERGRGNFPDRFSARQFPNYSSELNVNALLLGDSALYLCASSLHDRNYGYTFGSGTRLTVV.

In this sample, this clone turned up once. This chain joins TRBV2 and TRBJ2-3; a weak D match, TRBD2 (6 bases). Trimming took 7 bases from V and 1 from J, leaving 15 bases between them. This CDR3 has 15 residues. Germline lookup yields CDR1 SNHLY and CDR2 FYNNEI. The CDR3 is CASTRSSGRTDTQYF. CDR3 bases: TGTGCCAGCACACGGAGTAGCGGACGCACAGATACGCAGTATTTT.

The rearrangement uses TRBV4-1 and TRBJ2-6, with 12 bases that match TRBD2. The germline V gene has CDR1 MGHRA and CDR2 YSYEKL. The CDR3 consists of 20 residues. Trimming took 4 bases from V and 3 from J; bases not matched to a gene: 13. The DNA for the CDR3 is TGCGCCAGCAGCCCCCAAGCGGCTAGCGGGGGGGCAGGTGGGGCCAACGTCCTGACTTTC. This codes for CASSPQAASGGAGGANVLTF.

There are a few counts of this clone. The genes are TRBV5-1 and TRBJ2-7; 13 bases fit TRBD2. V dropped 2 bases and J dropped 1; count of bases not matched to a gene: 3. The germline V gene has CDR1 SGHRS and CDR2 YFSETQ. CDR3 size: 16 residues. This CDR3 reads CASSLLAGGQSYEQYF. The CDR3 nucleotides are TGCGCCAGCAGCTTACTAGCGGGGGGGCAATCCTACGAGCAGTACTTC.

This clone was counted only a few times. This chain uses TRBV29-1 with TRBJ2-5; no reliable D call. Trimming left V 4 bases short and J 0 bases short, with 6 bases between. The CDR3 totals 12 residues. Germline CDR1 and CDR2: SQVTM and ANQGSEA. In DNA form, the CDR3 reads TGCAGCGTTGCAGGTGACCAAGAGACCCAGTACTTC. Translation gives CSVAGDQETQYF.

This chain joins TRBV25-1 and TRBJ1-2, with D unresolved. Germline V gene sequence: CDR1 MGHDK, CDR2 SYGVNS. The CDR3 totals 14 residues. V was clipped by 1 base and J by 9 bases, with 15 bases between them. The CDR3 spells CASSESRFPKSYTF. CDR3 DNA: TGTGCCAGCAGTGAATCCCGTTTCCCTAAGAGCTACACCTTC.

The rearrangement links TRBV6-6 to TRBJ1-1; the D is unclear. V was pared by 2 bases and J by 0 bases, with 10 bases between. The germline gives CDR1 MNHNY, CDR2 SVGAGI (reference sequence). This CDR3 has 15 residues. CDR3 nucleotide sequence: TGTGCCAGCAGTTACCCCGACACCCTGAACACTGAAGCTTTCTTT. Its translation: CASSYPDTLNTEAFF.

The chain links TRBV5-4 to TRBJ2-1, with a weak D call TRBD1 (5 bases). The CDR3 runs 15 residues. V was trimmed by 0 bases and J by 0 bases, leaving 7 bases between them. CDR1 is SGHNT, CDR2 YYREEE, per germline (reference sequence). The CDR3 is CASSLEGNSYNEQFF. The DNA for the CDR3 is TGTGCCAGCAGCTTGGAGGGGAACTCCTACAATGAGCAGTTCTTC.